Listed here are 25 T cell receptor beta chains from one sample, sequenced in a study of cytomegalovirus exposure and HLA in healthy donors. The PCR made use of 60 Vbeta and 13 Jbeta primers. The repertoire was sequenced with immunoSEQ multiplex PCR; TCRdb's copy has only in-frame clones and lacks some. This table holds under 95,000 clones, around three quarters found once. Sequenced sample: PBMCs. Every receptor here comes from a male donor in good health and CMV-seronegative.

The rearrangement uses TRBV7-8 and TRBJ2-1; 13 bases match TRBD2. The germline gives CDR1 SGHVS, CDR2 FQNEAQ. The CDR3 loop spans 16 amino acids. J lost 12 bases, V lost 5 bases, and 13 bases had no gene match. The CDR3 loop is CASSPPRLAGGFMQFF. The CDR3 DNA is TGTGCCAGCAGCCCACCAAGACTAGCGGGGGGATTCATGCAGTTCTTC.

The J gene is TRBJ2-5, the V gene TRBV15; possible D gene TRBD1, 5 bases. Gene TRBJ2-7 matches the end of the DNA better, so the J call may be wrong. This CDR3 region has 17 residues. Germline CDR1 reads LNHNV; CDR2 reads YYDKDF (reference sequence). The CDR3 spells CATSRDNGIAREYEQYF. CDR3 DNA sequence: TGTGCCACCAGCAGAGATAACGGAATCGCCAGGGAATACGAGCAGTACTTC.

CDR3 loop: CASRSTGRGELFF. In nucleotides, the CDR3 is TGTGCCAGCAGGAGTACAGGGCGCGGGGAGCTGTTTTTT. The V gene is TRBV28, the J gene TRBJ2-2; D is perhaps TRBD1 (6 bases). Germline V gene sequence: CDR1 MDHEN, CDR2 SYDVKM. V shed 6 bases and J shed 7 bases, with 12 bases lying between them. The CDR3 is made up of 13 amino acids.

V usage is TRBV2 and J usage is TRBJ1-4; D is unresolved. The CDR3 spans 17 residues. Trimming took 2 bases from V and 1 from J, leaving 14 bases between them. The germline V gene has CDR1 SNHLY and CDR2 FYNNEI. CDR3 nucleotide sequence: TGTGCCAGCAGTGAATGGAGGGTCACGAGAACTAATGAAAAACTGTTTTTT. Translation: CASSEWRVTRTNEKLFF. The full variable domain, completed using reference TRBV2 and TRBJ1-4, is EPEVTQTPSHQVTQMGQEVILRCVPISNHLYFYWYRQILGQKVEFLVSFYNNEISEKSEIFDDQFSVERPDGSNFTLKIRSTKLEDSAMYFCASSEWRVTRTNEKLFFGSGTQLSVL.

This chain uses TRBV6-5 with TRBJ1-3; D remains ambiguous. Trimming stripped 5 bases from V and 0 bases from J, with 8 bases between. The germline V gene has CDR1 MNHEY and CDR2 SVGAGI. CDR3 length: 14 residues. In DNA form, the CDR3 reads TGTGCCAGCAGTCGGGTTACCTCTGGAAACACCATATATTTT. This sequence encodes CASSRVTSGNTIYF.

The V gene is TRBV9, the J gene TRBJ2-2; 7 bases match TRBD2. The ends lost 2 bases at V and 4 bases at J; junction bases unmatched: 2. The germline V gene encodes CDR1 SGDLS and CDR2 YYNGEE. The CDR3 runs 14 residues. The CDR3 coding sequence is TGTGCCAGCAGCGTGGCGGGAGTCACCGGGGAGCTGTTTTTT. This translates into CASSVAGVTGELFF.

The V gene is TRBV4-1, the J gene TRBJ2-7; D is undetermined. The ends were cut back, 1 base at V and 4 bases at J, with 5 bases in the middle. The CDR3 consists of 12 residues. Germline V gene sequence: CDR1 MGHRA, CDR2 YSYEKL. The CDR3: CASSQGQYEQYF. CDR3 sequence (DNA): TGCGCCAGCAGCCAAGGGCAGTACGAGCAGTACTTC.

The rearrangement uses TRBV2 and TRBJ2-2; 9 nucleotides agree with TRBD2. Germline assignment: CDR1 SNHLY and CDR2 FYNNEI. Germline trimming cut 3 bases from V and 4 bases from J; bases unmatched to any gene: 6. The CDR3 consists of 16 residues. The CDR3 bases are TGTGCCAGCAGTGACGGTTTTAGCGGGGGCACCGGGGAGCTGTTTTTT. This sequence encodes CASSDGFSGGTGELFF.

The chain joins TRBV5-5 to TRBJ2-7; possibly TRBD1 for D (7 bases). The V end was cut by 4 bases, the J end by 1 base, with 15 bases between. Looked up from germline, CDR1 is SGHKS and CDR2 is YYEKEE (reference sequence). This CDR3 is built from 15 residues. CDR3 in amino acids: CASSPGRGASYEQYF. The CDR3 coding sequence is TGTGCCAGCAGCCCGGGCAGGGGGGCTTCCTACGAGCAGTACTTC.

This clone was recorded only once. The chain is built from TRBV19 and TRBJ2-6, with 12 bases aligning to TRBD1. V lost 6 bases, J lost 2 bases, and 8 bases stayed unmatched. The CDR3 spans 18 residues. The germline gives CDR1 LNHDA, CDR2 SQIVND (reference sequence). CDR3 amino acids: CASSLKGQGAAGANVLTF. CDR3 sequence (DNA): TGTGCCAGTAGCCTCAAGGGACAGGGGGCGGCTGGGGCCAACGTCCTGACTTTC.

The rearrangement uses TRBV6-1 and TRBJ2-7, with TRBD1 as a possible D gene (5 bases). CDR3 size: 12 residues. V was trimmed by 8 bases and J by 2 bases, leaving 10 bases between them. The germline V gene has CDR1 MNHNS and CDR2 SASEGT. The CDR3 reads CASRTRTYEQYF. The DNA of the CDR3 is TGTGCCAGCCGGACAAGAACCTACGAGCAGTACTTC.

In its sample, this clone was seen a few times. This chain uses TRBV10-3 with TRBJ1-1, with 7 nucleotides matching TRBD1. The CDR3 spans 15 residues. Germline loops: CDR1 ENHRY, CDR2 SYGVKD. V lost 3 bases, J lost 2 bases, and 6 bases stayed unmatched. The CDR3 protein is CAISDLTGVNTEAFF. The CDR3 DNA sequence: TGTGCCATCAGTGACCTAACAGGGGTCAACACTGAAGCTTTCTTT.

V and J are TRBV19 and TRBJ1-1, with D perhaps matching TRBD1 (6 bases). Deletions cut 5 bases from V and 5 bases from J, with 15 bases between. CDR1 LNHDA and CDR2 SQIVND come from the germline V gene (reference sequence). The CDR3 spans 14 residues. Written as DNA, the CDR3 is TGTGCCAGTAGTCCGAGGACAGATAGGACTGAAGCTTTCTTT. Its translation is CASSPRTDRTEAFF.

This chain uses TRBV10-2 with TRBJ1-1, with no clear D. Deletions cut 7 bases from V and 5 bases from J, with 17 bases between. Looked up from germline, CDR1 is WSHSY and CDR2 is SAAADI. There are 14 residues in the CDR3. The DNA for the CDR3 is TGCGCCAGCAAATCCGACAAAGGAAGAACTGAAGCTTTCTTT. It yields the protein CASKSDKGRTEAFF.

This clone has just a few counts. The gene calls are TRBV5-1 and TRBJ2-7, with 9 bases that match TRBD1. V lost 4 bases, J lost 6 bases, and 2 bases stayed unmatched. Germline CDR1 is SGHRS and CDR2 is YFSETQ. This CDR3 is 12 amino acids long. The CDR3 loop is CASSRGQGEQYF. CDR3 DNA sequence: TGCGCCAGCAGCCGGGGACAGGGCGAGCAGTACTTC. The whole variable domain, filled in from reference TRBV5-1 and TRBJ2-7, reads KAGVTQTPRYLIKTRGQQVTLSCSPISGHRSVSWYQQTPGQGLQFLFEYFSETQRNKGNFPGRFSGRQFSNSRSEMNVSTLELGDSALYLCASSRGQGEQYFGPGTRLTVT.

This rearrangement joins TRBV9 to TRBJ2-7; TRBD1 matches at 7 bases. Germline CDR1 reads SGDLS; CDR2 reads YYNGEE. With 1 base clipped from V and 4 bases from J, the junction kept 8 bases outside the gene matches. CDR3 size: 15 residues. CDR3 DNA sequence: TGTGCCAGCAGCGTATCCGGGGACAGATTTTACGAGCAGTACTTC. Protein product: CASSVSGDRFYEQYF.

About this clone: Germline is not matched at one junction end, which may reflect a read error. V gene TRBV6-1 combines with J gene TRBJ2-7, with a tentative D call TRBD2 (7 bases). The CDR3 extends over 14 amino acids. Germline-derived CDR1 and CDR2 are MNHNS and SASEGT. CDR3 protein: CASSEWGGTYGQYF. The CDR3 nucleotides read TGTGCCAGCAGTGAATGGGGGGGCACCTACGGGCAGTACTTC.

This chain uses TRBV7-2 with TRBJ2-1; 10 bases are a match to TRBD2. The CDR3 contains 16 residues. V lost 4 bases to trimming and J lost 1 base; unmatched junction nucleotides: 4. CDR1 is SGHTA, CDR2 FQGNSA, per germline. The chain's CDR3 is CASSSASGSSYNEQFF. The CDR3 DNA reads TGTGCCAGCAGCTCCGCTAGCGGGAGTTCCTACAATGAGCAGTTCTTC.

The gene calls are TRBV7-2 and TRBJ1-1; unclear D gene. CDR1 SGHTA and CDR2 FQGNSA come from the germline V gene. The germline V and J ends were trimmed by 0 bases and 2 bases, with 10 bases remaining between them. This CDR3 has 15 residues. Here the CDR3 DNA reads TGTGCCAGCAGCTTAGCGTTATCCAGTAACACTGAAGCTTTCTTT. As protein: CASSLALSSNTEAFF.

This sequence joins TRBV28 and TRBJ2-1; 7 bases align to TRBD1. The CDR3 length is 15 residues. Per the germline V gene, CDR1 is MDHEN and CDR2 is SYDVKM. CDR3 in DNA: TGTCCCTCACCAAACAGGGGCTCCACGTACAATGAGCAGTTCTTC. The encoded protein is CPSPNRGSTYNEQFF.

The chain combines TRBV4-3 with TRBJ2-1; TRBD2 agrees at 7 bases. The V segment lost 0 bases and the J segment 1 base; nucleotides outside the gene matches: 3. The V gene's germline CDR1 is LGHNA and CDR2 YSLEER. The CDR3 has 16 amino acids. DNA for the CDR3: TGCGCCAGCAGCCAAGAGTCCGGGGGGTCCTACAATGAGCAGTTCTTC. Amino acid sequence: CASSQESGGSYNEQFF.

The genes are TRBV6-6 and TRBJ1-4, with TRBD1 matching over 11 bases. There are 13 residues in the CDR3. In germline, CDR1 is MNHNY, CDR2 SVGAGI (reference sequence). Trimming removed 6 bases from V and 8 bases from J; junction bases left unmatched: 2. The CDR3 sequence is CASRGTGGEKLFF. CDR3 in DNA: TGTGCCAGCAGGGGGACAGGGGGGGAAAAACTGTTTTTT.

The chain links TRBV28 to TRBJ2-7; 9 positions match TRBD2. V was clipped by 3 bases and J by 1 base; unmatched bases: 10. Germline V lookup: CDR1 MDHEN, CDR2 SYDVKM. The CDR3 spans 17 residues. The DNA for the CDR3 is TGTGCCAGCAGTTTCCCCCCTGGACTAGCGATTTCCTACGAGCAGTACTTC. This sequence encodes CASSFPPGLAISYEQYF.

CDR3 region: CASRRNGGTDTQYF. The CDR3 DNA sequence: TGTGCCAGCAGACGGAATGGAGGCACAGATACGCAGTATTTT. This chain links TRBV7-2 with TRBJ2-3; unclear D gene. Germline CDR1 reads SGHTA; CDR2 reads FQGNSA. The CDR3 is 14 residues long. V shed 6 bases and J shed 1 base, with 11 bases lying between them.

J is TRBJ2-7 and V is TRBV15, with a possible D match to TRBD2 (6 bases). CDR3 size: 15 residues. The germline V gene has CDR1 LNHNV and CDR2 YYDKDF (reference sequence). V was cut by 1 base and J by 3 bases, with 13 bases left in between. CDR3 nucleotides: TGTGCCACCAGCAGAGTCCGGGACTCCGTCTACGAGCAGTACTTC. This encodes CATSRVRDSVYEQYF.